This passage covers 2 T cell receptor beta chains from one sample sequenced in a study of cytomegalovirus exposure and HLA in healthy donors. A multiplex PCR was run with 60 Vbeta primers and 13 Jbeta primers. Profiling relied on immunoSEQ multiplex PCR, and the TCRdb table lists in-frame clones only, not all of them. The table lists more than 150,000 clones, over 75% of them singletons, with 1.5% to 2% in the top ten. The material sequenced was PBMCs. The receptors were sampled from a woman in her thirties in good health and CMV-seronegative.

This chain uses TRBV6-1 with TRBJ1-5; possible D gene TRBD1, 6 bases. With 7 bases removed from V and 7 bases from J, the gap between germline ends came to 14 bases. This CDR3 has 13 residues. From germline, CDR1 is MNHNS and CDR2 SASEGT. CDR3 coding DNA: TGTGCCAGCATCGGACAGCGGGGGCAGCCCCAGCATTTT. Protein product: CASIGQRGQPQHF.

The chain carries TRBV30 and TRBJ1-1; 7 positions agree with TRBD1. Germline CDR1 and CDR2: GTSNPN and SVGIG (reference sequence). The CDR3 is 13 amino acids. After removal of 2 bases from V and 7 bases from J, the junction contained 7 bases not matched to a gene. CDR3: CAWSYRDRGEAFF. The DNA for the CDR3 is TGTGCCTGGAGTTACAGGGACAGAGGTGAAGCTTTCTTT.